One and the same sample provided the 21 T cell receptor beta chains below, sequenced in a study of blood T cell repertoires in COVID-19. Profiling relied on immunoSEQ multiplex PCR, and the TCRdb table lists in-frame clones only, not all of them. The repertoire holds 330,000 or so clones, with less than 90% as singletons. Sequencing used PBMCs or T cells enriched from blood (not recorded which). These receptors were collected from a woman aged 25-40 years who had recovered from COVID-19.

This chain joins TRBV3-1 (or the pseudogene TRBV3-2) and TRBJ1-3, with 10 bases aligning to TRBD1. The CDR3 contains 16 residues. Germline V gives CDR1 LGHDT, CDR2 YNNKEL (reference sequence). V dropped 4 bases and J dropped 0; count of bases not matched to a gene: 3. CDR3 nucleotides: TGTGCCAGCAGCCGACAGGGGGCGAGCTCTGGAAACACCATATATTTT. This encodes CASSRQGASSGNTIYF.

This clone has just one count. The chain uses TRBV4-1 and TRBJ1-2; maybe TRBD1 (6 bases). Germline CDR1 reads MGHRA; CDR2 reads YSYEKL. The CDR3 loop spans 14 amino acids. Trimming pared 0 bases from V and 4 bases from J, leaving 9 bases between. CDR3 nucleotide sequence: TGCGCCAGCAGCCAAGATATGACAGGCTATGGCTACACCTTC. Translated, it gives CASSQDMTGYGYTF.

There are a few counts of this clone. The same CDR3 can be traced to other DNA sequences in this sample. The chain joins TRBV6-5 to TRBJ1-1; 7 bases agree with TRBD1. The ends lost 5 bases at V and 1 base at J; junction bases unmatched: 1. Germline V gene sequence: CDR1 MNHEY, CDR2 SVGAGI. The length of the CDR3 is 13 residues. CDR3 DNA: TGTGCCAGCAGTAGACAGGGGAACACTGAAGCTTTCTTT. Translation gives CASSRQGNTEAFF.

This clone is a singleton in its sample. The chain has TRBV12-3 or TRBV12-4 and TRBJ1-6; no firm D call. The CDR3 has 13 amino acids. V shed 5 bases and J shed 7 bases, with 9 bases lying between them. The DNA for the CDR3 is TGTGCCAGCAGTCCGTACATGAATTCACCCCTCCACTTT. This gives the protein CASSPYMNSPLHF.

The count of this clone is one. The chain employs TRBV15 and TRBJ2-3; D unresolved. V lost 11 bases, J lost 1 base, and 13 bases lay in between. The CDR3 runs to 13 residues. Looked up from germline, CDR1 is LNHNV and CDR2 is YYDKDF (reference sequence). The CDR3 DNA is TGTGCCTCGAACTTTGCGGGCACAGATACGCAGTATTTT. This gives the protein CASNFAGTDTQYF.

This chain joins TRBV14 and TRBJ2-3, with TRBD1 as a possible D gene (5 bases). V shed 0 bases and J shed 4 bases, with 14 bases lying between them. Germline assignment: CDR1 SGHDN and CDR2 FVKESK. The CDR3 is 16 amino acids. The CDR3 DNA reads TGTGCCAGCAGCCAAGAAGAGACAGTGAACCCAGATACGCAGTATTTT. Translated: CASSQEETVNPDTQYF.

The chain joins TRBV10-1 to TRBJ2-1, with D perhaps TRBD2 (7 bases). Per the germline V gene, CDR1 is WNHNN and CDR2 is SYGVQD (reference sequence). The V end lost 2 bases, the J end lost 6 bases, and 29 bases lay between the germline ends. There are 20 residues in the CDR3. CDR3: CASSEGQGSASGRGCNEQFF. CDR3 coding DNA: TGCGCCAGCAGTGAGGGCCAGGGGTCAGCTAGCGGCAGAGGGTGCAATGAGCAGTTCTTC.

The rearrangement links TRBV5-1 to TRBJ1-4; 8 nucleotides match TRBD1. This CDR3 is built from 15 residues. The germline V gene encodes CDR1 SGHRS and CDR2 YFSETQ. J lost 7 bases, V lost 0 bases, and 5 bases had no gene match. The CDR3 loop reads CASSLGGQGAEKLFF. The CDR3 DNA reads as TGCGCCAGCAGCTTGGGAGGACAGGGCGCTGAAAAACTGTTTTTT.

Turning to this clone: The sample holds other DNA sequences that translate to the same CDR3. This chain joins TRBV29-1 and TRBJ2-3; 8 nucleotides match TRBD1. V lost 7 bases, J lost 0 bases, and 3 bases stayed unmatched. Per germline, CDR1 SQVTM and CDR2 ANQGSEA. The length of the CDR3 is 13 residues. CDR3 sequence reads: CSGGTGSTDTQYF. CDR3 bases: TGCAGCGGAGGGACAGGAAGCACAGATACGCAGTATTTT.

About this clone itself: The identical CDR3 is also encoded by other nucleotide sequences in the sample. The V call is TRBV27, the J call TRBJ2-1; 7 bases are a match to TRBD2. V lost 3 bases, J lost 0 bases, and 2 bases stayed unmatched. Germline CDR1 reads MNHEY; CDR2 reads SMNVEV (reference sequence). The CDR3 spans 15 residues. The CDR3 DNA follows: TGTGCCAGCAGTTTGGGCGGGAGCTCCTACAATGAGCAGTTCTTC. Residues: CASSLGGSSYNEQFF.

The genes are TRBV4-1 and TRBJ2-5; no clear D. In germline, CDR1 is MGHRA, CDR2 YSYEKL. The CDR3 loop spans 13 amino acids. With 0 bases removed from V and 3 bases from J, the gap between germline ends came to 5 bases. The CDR3 protein is CASSQDLEETQYF. In nucleotides, the CDR3 is TGCGCCAGCAGCCAAGATCTTGAAGAGACCCAGTACTTC.

The J gene is TRBJ2-1, the V gene TRBV2; 7 bases map to TRBD1. The junction had 0 bases not matched to a gene; V was cut back by 4 bases and J by 9 bases. The V gene's germline CDR1 is SNHLY and CDR2 FYNNEI. The CDR3 extends over 11 amino acids. The CDR3 bases are TGTGCCAGCAGTGCAGGGGGTGAGCAGTTCTTC. This sequence encodes CASSAGGEQFF.

V is TRBV13 and J is TRBJ2-1; tentatively, D is TRBD2 (6 bases). CDR1 PRHDT and CDR2 FYEKMQ come from the germline V gene (reference sequence). The ends were cut back, 2 bases at V and 3 bases at J, with 17 bases in the middle. There are 17 residues in the CDR3. The CDR3 sequence: CASSLRWGVSGYNEQFF. In nucleotides, the CDR3 is TGTGCCAGCAGCTTAAGGTGGGGGGTTTCAGGCTACAATGAGCAGTTCTTC.

The chain recombines TRBV5-1 with TRBJ2-5; TRBD1 is a possible D gene (6 bases). From germline, CDR1 is SGHRS and CDR2 YFSETQ. V lost 3 bases and J 5 bases, leaving 20 bases between the germline ends. The CDR3 runs 16 residues. The CDR3 loop reads CASSSTPIQGSETQYF. The CDR3, as DNA: TGCGCCAGCAGCTCGACTCCGATACAGGGTTCGGAGACCCAGTACTTC.

This rearrangement joins TRBV4-1 to TRBJ2-5; 12 bases are shared with TRBD1. Germline V CDR1 and CDR2: MGHRA, YSYEKL. This CDR3 is built from 16 residues. V trimming: 2 bases; J trimming: 5 bases; junction bases outside the gene matches: 6. CDR3 in amino acids: CASSQWGQGAMETQYF. As DNA, the CDR3 is TGCGCCAGCAGCCAATGGGGACAGGGGGCTATGGAGACCCAGTACTTC.

This clone was seen once. This rearrangement joins TRBV7-3 to TRBJ2-1; 13 nucleotides line up with TRBD2. The CDR3 sequence is 15 residues long. V trimming: 5 bases; J trimming: 6 bases; junction bases outside the gene matches: 4. In germline, CDR1 is SGHTA, CDR2 FQGTGA. The CDR3 protein is CASSRGLAGVNEQFF. In DNA form, the CDR3 reads TGTGCCAGCAGCCGCGGACTAGCGGGGGTCAATGAGCAGTTCTTC.

The V call is TRBV10-3, the J call TRBJ2-2; D unresolved. The CDR3 runs 15 residues. Trimming cost V 3 bases and J 1 base, with 9 bases left between them. Germline V CDR1 and CDR2: ENHRY, SYGVKD. The CDR3 DNA reads as TGTGCCATCAGTGACTACCCGGGGAACACCGGGGAGCTGTTTTTT. Translation gives CAISDYPGNTGELFF.

The rearrangement links TRBV27 to TRBJ2-1, with 12 bases fitting TRBD1. Germline CDR1 and CDR2: MNHEY and SMNVEV (reference sequence). The ends lost 7 bases at V and 7 bases at J; junction bases unmatched: 8. This CDR3 region has 15 residues. The CDR3 nucleotides read TGTGCCAGCACTCCCGGGACAGGGGGCAGAAATGAGCAGTTCTTC. It codes for CASTPGTGGRNEQFF.

Only a few counts were recorded for this clone. Other DNA sequences in this specimen translate into the identical CDR3. The chain joins TRBV18 to TRBJ1-5; D may be TRBD1 (6 bases). Germline-derived CDR1 and CDR2 are KGHSH and LQKENI. Trimming shortened V by 6 bases and J by 0 bases, and 12 bases separated the two germline ends. This CDR3 region has 15 residues. CDR3: CASSPDSNSNQPQHF. The CDR3 DNA reads as TGTGCCAGCTCCCCGGACAGCAATAGCAATCAGCCCCAGCATTTT.

The V and J genes are TRBV9 and TRBJ2-7, with 8 bases matching TRBD1. Trimming cost V 4 bases and J 4 bases; bases outside gene matches: 10. The V gene's germline CDR1 is SGDLS and CDR2 YYNGEE. The CDR3 consists of 15 residues. Here the CDR3 DNA reads TGTGCCAGCAGCACCCCAGGGGGCTGTACGTACGAGCAGTACTTC. Amino acids: CASSTPGGCTYEQYF.

The rearrangement joins TRBV5-1 to TRBJ2-1, with D tentatively TRBD2 (5 bases). CDR1 SGHRS and CDR2 YFSETQ come from the germline V gene. The CDR3 is made up of 17 amino acids. Trimming took 0 bases from V and 7 from J, leaving 20 bases between them. The CDR3 protein is CASSLAFGVFGDNEQFF. The CDR3 DNA reads TGCGCCAGCAGCTTGGCTTTTGGGGTTTTCGGGGATAATGAGCAGTTCTTC.